This entry lists 6 T cell receptor beta chains sequenced from one sample in a study of blood T cell repertoires in COVID-19 (dated by TCRdb to the early 2020s). To prepare the library, the immunoSEQ multiplex PCR assay was applied. TCRdb re-hosts the immuneACCESS table, in-frame sequences only. Its copies lack some clones; in the studies checked, an unresolved V gene accounts for under half of them, and the cause for the rest is not known. Here the sample has fewer than 150,000 clones; 70% to 85% occur a single time. The top ten hold 2% to 3% of the sample. The sample taken for sequencing was peripheral blood. These receptors all stem from a man aged 45-65 years with acute or convalescent COVID-19.

This clone has more than one count but fewer than ten. The chain couples TRBV19 to TRBJ1-5, with TRBD1 identical over 7 bases. The CDR3 is 16 amino acids. V dropped 7 bases and J dropped 5; count of bases not matched to a gene: 14. Germline V CDR1 and CDR2: LNHDA, SQIVND (reference sequence). This CDR3 reads CASTPLRVGGYQPQHF. The CDR3 DNA sequence: TGTGCCAGTACCCCATTACGGGTAGGGGGCTATCAGCCCCAGCATTTT.

This chain uses TRBV21-1 with TRBJ2-4; TRBD2 was called by the table and not checked on the DNA. TRBV21-1 is listed as a pseudogene. The CDR3 covers 12 residues. This CDR3 reads CASSTRGRDQYF. The DNA for the CDR3 is TGTGCCAGCAGCACCCGAGGTAGAGATCAGTACTTC.

The chain carries TRBV10-3 and TRBJ2-3; 7 bases align to TRBD1. Germline trimming cut 5 bases from V and 3 bases from J; bases unmatched to any gene: 5. The CDR3 sequence is 14 residues long. Germline V gene sequence: CDR1 ENHRY, CDR2 SYGVKD. This CDR3 is CAISLGQVTDTQYF. In DNA, the CDR3 is TGTGCCATCAGTCTCGGACAGGTAACAGATACGCAGTATTTT.

The rearrangement links TRBV3-1 (or the pseudogene TRBV3-2) to TRBJ2-5; a weak D match, TRBD2 (6 bases). The V gene lost 8 bases and the J gene lost 6 bases, with 19 bases spanning the gap. CDR1 is LGHDT, CDR2 YNNKEL, per germline (reference sequence). This CDR3 comprises 14 residues. In DNA, the CDR3 is TGTGCCAGCGGACCGCCGGGAGCCCCTCAGACCCAGTACTTC. Translated: CASGPPGAPQTQYF.

The chain uses TRBV2 and TRBJ2-3; D is possibly TRBD1 (6 bases). V was cut by 4 bases and J by 0 bases, with 11 bases left in between. Germline CDR1 reads SNHLY; CDR2 reads FYNNEI. The CDR3 is made up of 15 amino acids. CDR3 in amino acids: CASSVGQRSTDTQYF. The CDR3 coding sequence is TGTGCCAGCAGTGTGGGACAAAGGAGCACAGATACGCAGTATTTT.

This clone came up once. The chain is built from TRBV5-1 and TRBJ2-1, with TRBD1 matching over 9 bases. The germline CDR1 and CDR2 sequences are SGHRS and YFSETQ. The CDR3 contains 14 residues. The junction had 3 bases not matched to a gene; V was cut back by 2 bases and J by 6 bases. The CDR3 spells CASSLQTGGNEQFF. In nucleotides, the CDR3 is TGCGCCAGCAGCTTACAGACAGGGGGCAATGAGCAGTTCTTC.